This TCR beta chain was sequenced during a study of T cell repertoires in cytomegalovirus infection. Study background: HLA-C-restricted CMV epitopes, recently identified, and well-studied HLA-B-restricted ones were used by the study.

CDR1 and CDR2 (germline): SGHAT, FQDESV (reference sequence). This CDR3 region has 17 residues. Trimming took 3 bases from V and 0 from J, leaving 15 bases between them. Study results and caveats: People with CMV and the relevant HLA were identified by cumulative public TCR beta family frequency. The ex vivo response was dominated by HLA-C-restricted CMV-specific TCR beta clonotypes.

Ten or more counts support this clonotype. Its antigen remains unknown. TCRdb re-analysed the reads in MiXCR, keeping a single row per CDR3 protein. The sample has around 800,000 distinct CDR3 sequences; approximately 30% are singletons. The TCR comes from a human donor in good health (CMV status not recorded). Some clones in this sample may be carry-over from other donors' samples. The chain has TRBV11-1 and TRBJ2-4, with a possible D match to TRBD1 (5 bases). Sequenced material: cultured CD8+ T cells from PBMCs, taken from culture after CMV antigen stimulation. This chain's CDR3 is CASSLGKTEGAKNIQYF. For the CDR3, the DNA is TGTGCCAGCAGCTTGGGGAAGACAGAAGGAGCCAAAAACATTCAGTACTTC.